One sample yielded the 26 T cell receptor beta chains listed below, sequenced in a study of identical twins. TCRdb re-called the 5' RACE reads through MiXCR, storing one row per CDR3 protein. Here the sample spans approximately 260,000 distinct CDR3 sequences, approximately 8.6% being singletons. The same sample was also studied in work on yellow fever vaccine responses in identical twins.

The sequencing sample was made of CD8+ T cells sorted from blood. Every receptor here comes from a woman aged 18-29 years in good health.

This clonotype appeared many times. V gene TRBV2 combines with J gene TRBJ2-1; the match to TRBD1 covers 8 bases. Trimming removed 2 bases from V and 2 bases from J; junction bases left unmatched: 2. The CDR3 consists of 15 residues. Germline CDR1 reads SNHLY; CDR2 reads FYNNEI. Here the CDR3 reads CASSEYRGAYNEQFF. Written as DNA, the CDR3 is TGTGCCAGCAGTGAATACAGGGGGGCCTACAATGAGCAGTTCTTC.

The chain combines TRBV20-1 with TRBJ2-7; 8 bases agree with TRBD2. J gave up 1 base and V 4 bases, and 3 bases lay outside the gene matches. The germline V gene encodes CDR1 DFQATT and CDR2 SNEGSKA (reference sequence). The length of the CDR3 is 13 residues. CDR3 DNA sequence: TGCAGTGCTATCGGACTAGCTTCCTACGAGCAGTACTTC. As protein: CSAIGLASYEQYF.

In its sample, this clonotype was seen many times. The chain joins TRBV27 to TRBJ2-5; 11 bases line up with TRBD2. CDR1 MNHEY and CDR2 SMNVEV come from the germline V gene (reference sequence). J was trimmed by 13 bases and V by 5 bases; bases with no gene match: 12. This CDR3 has 14 residues. CDR3 in DNA: TGTGCCAGCAGTCAAAAACTAGCGGGAGTAATGCTGTACTTC. Translated, it gives CASSQKLAGVMLYF.

A few counts support this clonotype. This chain uses TRBV5-1 with TRBJ1-2; weak D call: TRBD1 (6 bases). This CDR3 is 14 amino acids long. Trimming took off 4 bases at V and 6 bases at J, with 16 bases between the two ends. Per germline, CDR1 SGHRS and CDR2 YFSETQ. CDR3 protein: CASSRGRGPDGYTF. In DNA form, the CDR3 reads TGCGCCAGCAGCCGTGGCAGGGGACCGGATGGCTACACCTTC.

This chain joins TRBV2 and TRBJ2-1; TRBD2 agrees at 7 bases. The V gene end was trimmed by 7 bases and the J gene end by 9 bases; junction bases not matched to a gene: 6. Germline V gene data show CDR1 as SNHLY and CDR2 as FYNNEI. CDR3 size: 12 residues. DNA for the CDR3: TGTGCCAGCAATACTGGACTAGTTGAGCAGTTCTTC. It encodes CASNTGLVEQFF. Looking up the rest from reference TRBV2 and TRBJ2-1 gives the full variable domain: EPEVTQTPSHQVTQMGQEVILRCVPISNHLYFYWYRQILGQKVEFLVSFYNNEISEKSEIFDDQFSVERPDGSNFTLKIRSTKLEDSAMYFCASNTGLVEQFFGPGTRLTVL.

The rearrangement links TRBV4-3 to TRBJ2-1, with D perhaps matching TRBD2 (6 bases). Trimming cost V 3 bases and J 4 bases, with 13 bases left between them. Germline V gives CDR1 LGHNA, CDR2 YSLEER. The CDR3 length is 15 residues. The CDR3 reads CASSQNRELYNEQFF. As DNA, the CDR3 is TGCGCCAGCAGCCAGAACCGGGAGCTATACAATGAGCAGTTCTTC.

A few counts support this clonotype. The chain is built from TRBV20-1 and TRBJ2-1, with a weak D call TRBD2 (5 bases). Germline V gives CDR1 DFQATT, CDR2 SNEGSKA (reference sequence). Deletions cut 5 bases from V and 8 bases from J, with 22 bases between. The CDR3 contains 15 residues. This CDR3 reads CSALDLSLAGYEQFF. The CDR3 DNA reads as TGCAGTGCTCTTGACCTTTCCCTAGCTGGGTATGAGCAGTTCTTC.

Many counts were recorded for this clonotype. The genes are TRBV29-1 and TRBJ1-1; no clear D gene. V dropped 1 base and J dropped 6 bases, with 9 bases sitting between them. The CDR3 is 12 amino acids. Germline-derived CDR1 and CDR2 are SQVTM and ANQGSEA. The CDR3 reads CSVEGDVPEAFF. As DNA, the CDR3 is TGCAGCGTTGAAGGAGACGTCCCTGAAGCTTTCTTT.

This clonotype was counted ten times or more. V usage is TRBV12-5 and J usage is TRBJ2-3, with TRBD1 matching 9 bases. CDR1 LGHNT and CDR2 FRNRAP come from the germline V gene. The trim removed 5 bases at V and 6 bases at J, leaving 12 bases unmatched. The CDR3 spans 16 residues. The CDR3 region has the DNA TGTGCTAGTGGTATCACACAGGGGGCGACTTGGGATACGCAGTATTTT. Translating gives CASGITQGATWDTQYF.

This clonotype was found a few times. The chain recombines TRBV6-1 with TRBJ2-2, with 9 bases lining up with TRBD2. The CDR3 is 15 residues long. Per germline, CDR1 MNHNS and CDR2 SASEGT. The J segment lost 4 bases and the V segment lost 7 bases, leaving 7 bases of the junction unmatched. The CDR3 is CASTLAGAGTGELFF. The CDR3 DNA reads as TGTGCCAGCACCTTAGCGGGGGCGGGCACCGGGGAGCTGTTTTTT.

This sequence joins TRBV5-5 and TRBJ2-1; TRBD1 might be the D (6 bases). Germline-derived CDR1 and CDR2 are SGHKS and YYEKEE (reference sequence). V gave up 4 bases and J gave up 7 bases, with 15 bases separating them. This CDR3 contains 14 residues. The chain's CDR3 is CASSPATGTNEQFF. The CDR3 DNA follows: TGTGCCAGCAGCCCAGCCACAGGGACAAATGAGCAGTTCTTC.

This clonotype showed up many times. The chain joins TRBV6-5 to TRBJ2-3, with D possibly being TRBD1 (5 bases). Germline lookup yields CDR1 MNHEY and CDR2 SVGAGI. The CDR3 totals 15 residues. V dropped 0 bases and J dropped 4 bases, with 11 bases sitting between them. The CDR3 DNA sequence: TGTGCCAGCAGTTACTCGGGTGTAGGGGCAGATACGCAGTATTTT. It yields the protein CASSYSGVGADTQYF.

This clonotype appeared a few times. The chain is built from TRBV7-2 and TRBJ2-7; 7 bases agree with TRBD2. V gave up 3 bases and J gave up 0 bases; unmatched junction bases: 5. Germline CDR1 SGHTA, CDR2 FQGNSA. This CDR3 has 15 residues. In DNA form, the CDR3 reads TGTGCCAGCAGCTTCGGACTAGTCGGCTCCTACGAGCAGTACTTC. As protein: CASSFGLVGSYEQYF.

The genes are TRBV19 and TRBJ2-5; D unresolved. CDR1 is LNHDA, CDR2 SQIVND, per germline (reference sequence). CDR3 size: 15 residues. The germline V and J ends were trimmed by 3 bases and 5 bases, with 16 bases remaining between them. CDR3 in DNA: TGTGCCAGTAGTATGATCCTCGACTCATCGGAGACCCAGTACTTC. It translates to CASSMILDSSETQYF.

The chain uses TRBV7-9 and TRBJ2-5; D unclear. The CDR3 has 16 residues. Germline CDR1 is SEHNR and CDR2 is FQNEAQ (reference sequence). The V and J ends lost 4 bases and 2 bases respectively, with 17 bases between them. CDR3 DNA sequence: TGTGCCAGCAGCTCATACACCTCTTACAGTCAAGAGACCCAGTACTTC. Amino acid sequence: CASSSYTSYSQETQYF.

This clonotype has a handful of counts. The chain carries TRBV10-3 and TRBJ2-3, with 13 bases that match TRBD2. Germline V gene lookup returns CDR1 ENHRY and CDR2 SYGVKD. The CDR3 runs to 17 residues. V shed 3 bases, J shed 2 bases, and the junction held 5 bases outside the gene matches. DNA of the CDR3: TGTGCCATCAGTGAAACGGGGACTAGCGGGGTCACAGATACGCAGTATTTT. Protein product: CAISETGTSGVTDTQYF.

The CDR3 DNA reads as TGCAGTGCTAGAGACATCGGGACTAGCGGGAGGCCCTCCTACGAGCAGTACTTC. Translation gives CSARDIGTSGRPSYEQYF. The chain employs TRBV20-1 and TRBJ2-7; 15 positions agree with TRBD2. V gave up 0 bases and J gave up 0 bases; unmatched junction bases: 6. Germline V CDR1 and CDR2: DFQATT, SNEGSKA (reference sequence). This CDR3 has 18 residues.

This clonotype has at least ten counts. The J gene is TRBJ2-5, the V gene TRBV10-3; no definite D call. The CDR3 is made up of 14 amino acids. Germline assignment: CDR1 ENHRY and CDR2 SYGVKD. V was clipped by 3 bases and J by 5 bases, with 13 bases between them. CDR3 sequence: CAISEHFLRETQYF. CDR3 sequence (DNA): TGTGCCATCAGTGAACACTTTTTAAGGGAGACCCAGTACTTC.

This clonotype was seen many times. This sequence joins TRBV4-1 and TRBJ2-7; no firm D call. Germline CDR1 is MGHRA and CDR2 is YSYEKL. This CDR3 comprises 15 residues. Trimming removed 0 bases from V and 4 bases from J, with 13 bases in between. DNA of the CDR3: TGCGCCAGCAGCCAAGAAGGCGGAACTATGTACGAGCAGTACTTC. It translates to CASSQEGGTMYEQYF.

This chain connects TRBV19 to TRBJ2-3, with 9 bases matching TRBD1. This CDR3 comprises 13 residues. CDR1 and CDR2 (germline): LNHDA, SQIVND (reference sequence). The J segment lost 4 bases and the V segment lost 10 bases, leaving 6 bases of the junction unmatched. The CDR3 loop is CATTGGLADTQYF. The CDR3, as DNA: TGTGCCACCACAGGGGGCCTCGCAGATACGCAGTATTTT.

This clonotype was picked up many times. The rearrangement links TRBV7-2 to TRBJ2-7, with D unresolved. The CDR3 totals 11 residues. Trimming took 3 bases from V and 6 from J, leaving 6 bases between them. Germline V CDR1 and CDR2: SGHTA, FQGNSA. The CDR3 loop is CASSFAGEQYF. The CDR3 nucleotides are TGTGCCAGCAGCTTTGCCGGCGAGCAGTACTTC.

This sequence joins TRBV4-3 and TRBJ1-3; D not certain. V shed 0 bases and J shed 4 bases, with 4 bases lying between them. The CDR3 extends over 13 amino acids. Germline CDR1 and CDR2: LGHNA and YSLEER. In DNA form, the CDR3 reads TGCGCCAGCAGCCAAGATTACGGAAACACCATATATTTT. Amino acid sequence: CASSQDYGNTIYF.

The chain couples TRBV9 to TRBJ2-7; D may be TRBD1 (5 bases). The CDR3 covers 12 residues. Trimming cost V 4 bases and J 5 bases, with 10 bases left between them. Germline CDR1 and CDR2: SGDLS and YYNGEE. DNA of the CDR3: TGTGCCAGCAGCCCAGACAGCCACGAGCAGTACTTC. This translates into CASSPDSHEQYF.

The chain uses TRBV4-1 and TRBJ2-1; perhaps TRBD2 as D (7 bases). CDR3 length: 18 residues. Germline loops: CDR1 MGHRA, CDR2 YSYEKL. Trimming took off 2 bases at V and 1 base at J, with 18 bases between the two ends. The DNA of the CDR3 is TGCGCCAGCAGCCAACGGCTTCTTGCGGGGGCATCCTACAATGAGCAGTTCTTC. Encoded protein: CASSQRLLAGASYNEQFF.

This clonotype was counted at least ten times. The chain recombines TRBV29-1 with TRBJ2-7; tentative D call: TRBD2 (5 bases). The CDR3 runs 12 residues. Per the germline V gene, CDR1 is SQVTM and CDR2 is ANQGSEA. V was clipped by 4 bases and J by 4 bases, with 11 bases between them. The CDR3 DNA sequence: TGCAGCGTTGTGTGGGAGTCTTACGAGCAGTACTTC. This sequence encodes CSVVWESYEQYF.

This clonotype was detected a few times. The V gene is TRBV12-3 or TRBV12-4, the J gene TRBJ2-7; 11 bases are a match to TRBD2. V dropped 4 bases and J dropped 2; count of bases not matched to a gene: 7. This CDR3 has 16 residues. The CDR3 DNA follows: TGTGCCAGCAGTTCGACGACTAGCGGGAATGCCTACGAGCAGTACTTC. Its translation: CASSSTTSGNAYEQYF.